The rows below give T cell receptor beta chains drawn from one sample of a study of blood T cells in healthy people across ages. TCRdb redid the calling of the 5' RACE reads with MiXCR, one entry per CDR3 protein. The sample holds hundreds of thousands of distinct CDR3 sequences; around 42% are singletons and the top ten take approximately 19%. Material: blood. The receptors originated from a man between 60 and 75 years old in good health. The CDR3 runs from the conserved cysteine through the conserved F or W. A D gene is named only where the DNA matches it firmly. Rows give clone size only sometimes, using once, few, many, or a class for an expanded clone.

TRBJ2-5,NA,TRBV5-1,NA,TGCGCCAGCAGCCTAGGGGGGTCCATTTACAATGAGCAGTACTTC,CASSLGGSIYNEQYF
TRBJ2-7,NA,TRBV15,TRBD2,TGTGCCACCAGCTCAGATGGCGGGGGGCATGCCTACGAGCAGTACTTC,CATSSDGGGHAYEQYF
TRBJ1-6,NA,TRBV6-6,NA,TGTGCCAGCACCACGAACAGCCTCTATAATTCACCCCTCCACTTT,CASTTNSLYNSPLHF
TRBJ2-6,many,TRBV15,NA,TGTGCCACCAGCAGAGCAATAGCCTTAAGCTCTGGGGCCAACGTCCTGACTTTC,CATSRAIALSSGANVLTF
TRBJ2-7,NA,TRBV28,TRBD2,TGTGCCAGCAGCCCACACGGGACTAGCTACGAGCAGTACTTC,CASSPHGTSYEQYF
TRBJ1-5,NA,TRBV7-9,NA,TGTGCCAGCAGCTTATTCGGGGAGAACCAGCCCCAGCATTTT,CASSLFGENQPQHF
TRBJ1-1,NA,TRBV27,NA,TGTGCCAGCAGTTACCTCGGGACGAAGAACACTGAAGCTTTCTTT,CASSYLGTKNTEAFF
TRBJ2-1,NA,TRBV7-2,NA,TGTGCCAGCAGCGTACAGGGGGGGGGTGAGCAGTTCTTC,CASSVQGGGEQFF
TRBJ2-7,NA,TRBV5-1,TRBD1,TGCGCCAGCAGCCACCCAGGGGGCGGGAAGGAGCAGTACTTC,CASSHPGGGKEQYF
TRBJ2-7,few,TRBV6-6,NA,TGTGCCAGCAGGTTTACGGGGATGACCTACGAGCAGTACTTC,CASRFTGMTYEQYF
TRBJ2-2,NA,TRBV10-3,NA,TGTGCCATCAGTGCCCGGGACACTTACACCGGGGAGCTGTTTTTT,CAISARDTYTGELFF
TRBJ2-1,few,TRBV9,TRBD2,TGTGCCAGCAACAAGGGACTAGTGGACAATGAGCAGTTCTTC,CASNKGLVDNEQFF
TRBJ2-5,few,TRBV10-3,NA,TGTGCCATCTCGGGGGCCGAGGCCGGAGAGACCCAGTACTTC,CAISGAEAGETQYF
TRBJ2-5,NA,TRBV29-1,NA,TGCAGCGTTGACCAGGGGTTAATTCAGACCCAGTACTTC,CSVDQGLIQTQYF
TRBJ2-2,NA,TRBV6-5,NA,TGTGCCAGCAGCCAGTCGACCCTAGCCACCGGGGAGCTGTTTTTT,CASSQSTLATGELFF
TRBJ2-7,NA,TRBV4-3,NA,TGCGCCAGCAGCCAAGAATTCTGGTCCTCCGGACTAAAAATCTACGAGCAGTACTTC,CASSQEFWSSGLKIYEQYF
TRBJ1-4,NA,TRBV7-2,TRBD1,TGTGCCAGCAGCCAAACAGGGGGCGCTAATGAAAAACTGTTTTTT,CASSQTGGANEKLFF
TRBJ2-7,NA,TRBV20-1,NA,TGCAGTGCTAGACGTGCCGGGCCCCAGGGTGACGAGCAGTACTTC,CSARRAGPQGDEQYF
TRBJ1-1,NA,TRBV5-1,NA,TGCGCCAGCAGGAGGGATAGGGACACTGAAGCTTTCTTT,CASRRDRDTEAFF
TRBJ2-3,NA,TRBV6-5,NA,TGTGCCAGCTACTCCCGAAGCACAGATACGCAGTATTTT,CASYSRSTDTQYF
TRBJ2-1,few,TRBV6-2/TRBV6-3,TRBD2,TGTGCCAGCATGGGGGGGGGAGTCCTTGGCGGCTACAATGAGCAGTTCTTC,CASMGGGVLGGYNEQFF
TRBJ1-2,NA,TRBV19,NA,TGTGCCAGTATGGAACAGGGCTTGTCCTATGGCTACACCTTC,CASMEQGLSYGYTF
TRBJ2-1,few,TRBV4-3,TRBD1,TGCGCCAGCAGCCAGGGTACCGGGACAGGGGGCTATGAGCAGTTCTTC,CASSQGTGTGGYEQFF
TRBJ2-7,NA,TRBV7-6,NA,TGTGCCAGCAGCTTAGATCTCACCTCCTACGAGCAGTACTTC,CASSLDLTSYEQYF
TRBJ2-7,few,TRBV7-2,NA,TGTGCCAGCAGCAAATACTACGAGCAGTACTTC,CASSKYYEQYF
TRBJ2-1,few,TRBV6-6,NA,TGTGCCAGCAGTATCGGTACGAAAACCTACAATGAGCAGTTCTTC,CASSIGTKTYNEQFF
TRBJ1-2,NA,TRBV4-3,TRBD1,TGCGCCAGCAGCCAAGAGTTAACAGGGGTTGGCTACACCTTC,CASSQELTGVGYTF
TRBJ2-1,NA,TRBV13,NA,TGTGCCAGCAGCCAGGTGGGGGGCCCTCAGGGTGGCTCCTACAATGAGCAGTTCTTC,CASSQVGGPQGGSYNEQFF
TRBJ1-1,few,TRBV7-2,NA,TGTGCCAGCAGCTTAAAAACGGGCACTGAAGCTTTCTTT,CASSLKTGTEAFF
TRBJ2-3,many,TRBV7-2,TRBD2,TGTGCCAGCAGCGGCCGGGGGGGGCCTTCCACAGATACGCAGTATTTT,CASSGRGGPSTDTQYF
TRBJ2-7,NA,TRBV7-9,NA,TGTGCCAGCAGCCCAAATTTGGGGGCGGGCCACGAGCAGTACTTC,CASSPNLGAGHEQYF
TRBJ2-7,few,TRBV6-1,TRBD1,TGTGCCAGCAGTGAACAGGGGGCCTCCTACGAGCAGTACTTC,CASSEQGASYEQYF
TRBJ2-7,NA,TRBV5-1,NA,TGCGCCAGCCAACGAGGGACGGTCAGCTCCTACGAGCAGTACTTC,CASQRGTVSSYEQYF
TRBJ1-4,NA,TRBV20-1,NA,TGCAGTGCTCCTCGGCACACAACTAATGAAAAACTGTTTTTT,CSAPRHTTNEKLFF
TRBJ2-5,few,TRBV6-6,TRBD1,TGTGCCAGCAGACCTCAGGGGGCCGGGGAGACCCAGTACTTC,CASRPQGAGETQYF
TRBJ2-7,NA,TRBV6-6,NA,TGTGCCAGCAGTTTAACGGACAGAACCTACGAGCAGTACTTC,CASSLTDRTYEQYF
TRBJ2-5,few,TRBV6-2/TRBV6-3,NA,TGTGCCAGCAGTTACATGGGTAATGAGCAGTACTTC,CASSYMGNEQYF
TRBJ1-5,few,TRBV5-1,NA,TGCGCCAGCAGCTTGGAGGGGGGCGGGCATCAGCCCCAGCATTTT,CASSLEGGGHQPQHF
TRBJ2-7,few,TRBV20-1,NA,TGCAGTGCTAGGGTCTCCGGGCAGGGCAACGAGCAGTACTTC,CSARVSGQGNEQYF
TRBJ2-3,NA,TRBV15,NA,TGTGCCACCAGCAGAGATGGGACACCTAGCACAGATACGCAGTATTTT,CATSRDGTPSTDTQYF
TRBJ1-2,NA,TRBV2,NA,TGTGCCAGCAAGGCCCCCGGGCAGGGACAATATGGCTACACCTTC,CASKAPGQGQYGYTF